This T cell receptor beta chain is drawn from a study of blood T cells in healthy people across ages (dated by TCRdb to about 2015). General notes on the study: In model experiments, template switching captured roughly one uniquely barcoded TCR beta cDNA molecule for every two T cells. The study analyzed two additional independent replicas of 1 million unique cDNA reads from the same blood draw for two donors, one aged 18 to 30 and one aged 80 or older. Age-related changes in TCR beta repertoire diversity were measured in the study by deep sequencing normalized with unique cDNA molecular identifiers. Four age groups were formed from the donors: young (average roughly 15 years), middle-aged (approximately 42), aged (around 62) and long-lived (more than 75). To avoid experimental bias, donors of different ages were randomly spread across the sequencing lanes. General conclusions and limits of the study: Donor CMV infection status was unknown, potentially confounding age-related changes in expanded clonotypes. Because profiling used bulk unsorted PBMCs, naive and antigen-experienced compartments could not be compared conclusively. The long-lived group showed more naive CD4+ T cells, fewer expanded clones and increased TCR diversity than the aged group, suggesting age selection. There was a strong correlation between observed TCR beta diversity and the percentage of naive T cells measured by flow cytometry. As age increased, observed TCR beta diversity per million T cells dropped in a roughly linear way, and a significant reduction was already evident by age 40. Estimates of total diversity based on one million sequenced T cells were considered lower bounds and underestimates.

The method was 5' RACE. The sequencer listed for this sample is Illumina HiSeq 2500. A second PCR of about 6 to 12 cycles was performed with a sample-barcoded 5' primer and a J-beta primer mix. A template-switch 5' adaptor carrying 12 random nucleotides introduced a unique molecular identifier onto each TCR beta cDNA molecule. At least 2.5 million CDR3-containing paired-end reads were obtained from each sample. The Mint cDNA synthesis kit, primed by a TRBC-specific oligonucleotide, was used to synthesize first-strand cDNA from all RNA. Following uracil-DNA glycosylase treatment, a first 18-cycle PCR with universal primers M1SS and BC2_uni_R was performed on all cDNA. The authors' analysis ran thus. Each sample was normalized by randomly selecting 1 million high-quality reads, each carrying a distinct molecular identifier. Instead of being binned into consensus sequences, reads with shared molecular identifiers were discarded. MiTCR, with a Q25 quality threshold and the strictest error-elimination algorithm, was used for CDR3 identification, clonotype clustering and error correction. A nonparametric unseen species model using Euler transformation provided a lower-bound estimate of total TCR beta diversity. TCRdb took the public reads, trimmed them with fastp at Q25, ran MiXCR for clone calling and kept in-frame beta chains. Rows are combined by CDR3 protein, so each entry shows the most common genes and DNA. For this entry, the V and J calls and clone size follow TCRdb and not the study's own pipeline. Within this sample are 850,000 to 1,000,000 distinct CDR3 sequences, with around 46% of them counted one time only. The ten largest clonotypes hold under 15% of the sample.

In its sample, this clonotype was seen a few times. It lacks a known antigen. The input lacks base qualities; no much larger clone sits a single base away. Systemically healthy Caucasian individuals from Russia, approximately 39 in total and aged roughly 6 to 90 years, were included as donors. Each donor gave about 11 milliliters of peripheral blood, drawn into EDTA-treated Vacutainer tubes. Ficoll-Paque density-gradient centrifugation was used to isolate PBMCs, with at least 6.5 million per sample. Total RNA, at least 5 micrograms per sample, was extracted from PBMCs with Trizol reagent. For every donor, an aliquot of PBMCs went through flow cytometry to measure the percentages of naive CD45RAhigh/CD27high T cells. CDR1 and CDR2, per the germline V gene, are SGDLS and YYNGEE. Including cysteine and phenylalanine, the CDR3 has 14 amino acids. The entry retains the CDR3 DNA only, 42 bases that are in frame from base 1. V lost 0 bases and J lost 2 bases; the stretch between them is 9 bases long.

This receptor was taken from a man aged 25-45 years in good health. The V and J segments used are TRBV9 and TRBJ2-7, with the D gene not confidently named. The source material was blood. The sequenced DNA is TGTGCCAGCAGCGTAGACGTAGGTCCCTACGAGCAGTACTTC. This translates into CASSVDVGPYEQYF.